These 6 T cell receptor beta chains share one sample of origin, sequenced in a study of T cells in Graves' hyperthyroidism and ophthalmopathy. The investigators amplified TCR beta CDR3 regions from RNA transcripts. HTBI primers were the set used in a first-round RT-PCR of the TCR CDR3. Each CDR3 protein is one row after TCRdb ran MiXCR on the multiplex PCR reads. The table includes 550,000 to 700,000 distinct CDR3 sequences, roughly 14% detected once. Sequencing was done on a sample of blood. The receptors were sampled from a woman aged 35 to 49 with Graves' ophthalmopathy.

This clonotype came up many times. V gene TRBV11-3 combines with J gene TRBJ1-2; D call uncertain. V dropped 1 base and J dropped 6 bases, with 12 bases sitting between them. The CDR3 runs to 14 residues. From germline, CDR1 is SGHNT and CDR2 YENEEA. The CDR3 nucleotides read TGTGCCAGCAGCTTAGGGGAGGGCAGCGATGGCTACACCTTC. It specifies CASSLGEGSDGYTF.

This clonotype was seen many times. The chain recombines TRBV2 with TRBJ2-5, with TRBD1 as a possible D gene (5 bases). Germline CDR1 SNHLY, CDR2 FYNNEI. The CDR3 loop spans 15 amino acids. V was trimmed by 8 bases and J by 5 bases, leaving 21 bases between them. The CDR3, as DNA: TGTGCCAGCTCCCGACGTTCAGGGTCCGGGGAGACCCAGTACTTC. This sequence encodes CASSRRSGSGETQYF.

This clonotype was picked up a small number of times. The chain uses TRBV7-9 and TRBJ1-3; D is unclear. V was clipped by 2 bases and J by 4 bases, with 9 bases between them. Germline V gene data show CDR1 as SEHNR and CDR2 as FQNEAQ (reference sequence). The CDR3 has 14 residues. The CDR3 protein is CASSLTAEGNTIYF. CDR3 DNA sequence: TGTGCCAGCAGCTTAACCGCCGAGGGAAACACCATATATTTT.

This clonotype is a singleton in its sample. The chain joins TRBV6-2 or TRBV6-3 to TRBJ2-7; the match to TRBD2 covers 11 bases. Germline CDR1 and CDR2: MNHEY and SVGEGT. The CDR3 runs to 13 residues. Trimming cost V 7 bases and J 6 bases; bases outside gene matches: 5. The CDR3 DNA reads TGTGCCAGCACCTTACTAGCGGGAGTCGAGCAGTACTTC. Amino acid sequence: CASTLLAGVEQYF.

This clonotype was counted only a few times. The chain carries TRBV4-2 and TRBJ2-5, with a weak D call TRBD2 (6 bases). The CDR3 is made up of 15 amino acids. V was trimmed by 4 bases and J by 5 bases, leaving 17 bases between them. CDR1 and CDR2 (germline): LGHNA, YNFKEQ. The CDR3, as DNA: TGTGCCAGCAGCCCTCTCGGCCGGGAGAGGGAGACCCAGTACTTC. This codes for CASSPLGRERETQYF.

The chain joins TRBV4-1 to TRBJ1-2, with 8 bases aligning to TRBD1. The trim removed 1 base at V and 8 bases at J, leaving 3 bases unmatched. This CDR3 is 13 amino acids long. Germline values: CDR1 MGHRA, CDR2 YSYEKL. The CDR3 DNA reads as TGCGCCAGCAGCCAAGCGACAGGGGCGGGCTACACCTTC. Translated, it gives CASSQATGAGYTF.